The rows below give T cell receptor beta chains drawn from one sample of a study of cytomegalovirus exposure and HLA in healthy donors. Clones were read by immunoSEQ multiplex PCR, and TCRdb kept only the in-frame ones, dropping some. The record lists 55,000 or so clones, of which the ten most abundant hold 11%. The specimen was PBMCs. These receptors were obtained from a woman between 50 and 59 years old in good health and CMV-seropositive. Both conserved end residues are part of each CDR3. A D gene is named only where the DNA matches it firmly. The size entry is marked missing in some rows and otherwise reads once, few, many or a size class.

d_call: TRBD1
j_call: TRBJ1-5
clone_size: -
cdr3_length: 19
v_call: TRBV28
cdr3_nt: TGTGCCAGCAGTTCCCCATTCCCTCAGACAGGGGGCAGCAATCAGCCCCAGCATTTT
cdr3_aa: CASSSPFPQTGGSNQPQHF

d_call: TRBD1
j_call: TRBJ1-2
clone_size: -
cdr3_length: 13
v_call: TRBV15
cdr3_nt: TGTGCCACCAGCACAGAACAGGGGAGAGGCTACACCTTC
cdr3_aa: CATSTEQGRGYTF

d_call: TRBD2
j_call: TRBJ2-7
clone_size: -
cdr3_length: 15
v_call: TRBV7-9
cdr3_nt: TGTGCCAGCAGCCACGGACTAGCGGGGTCGGGCGAGCAGTACTTC
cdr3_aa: CASSHGLAGSGEQYF

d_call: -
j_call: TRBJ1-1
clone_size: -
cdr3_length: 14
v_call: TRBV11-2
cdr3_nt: TGTGCCAGCAGCTTAGATGGGGCGAACACTGAAGCTTTCTTT
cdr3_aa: CASSLDGANTEAFF

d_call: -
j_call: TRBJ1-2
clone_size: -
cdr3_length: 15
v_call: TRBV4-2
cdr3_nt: TGTGCCAGCAGCCCACCCCTCAACGGGGACTATGGCTACACCTTC
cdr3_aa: CASSPPLNGDYGYTF

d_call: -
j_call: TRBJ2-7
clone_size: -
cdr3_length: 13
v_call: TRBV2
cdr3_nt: TGTGCCAGCAGTGGGGTACAGGGTGGCGAGCAGTACTTC
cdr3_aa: CASSGVQGGEQYF

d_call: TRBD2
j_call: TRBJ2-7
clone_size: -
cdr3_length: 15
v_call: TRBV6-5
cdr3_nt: TGTGCCAGCAGCCTTCGTAGCGGGAGCCTTTACGAGCAGTACTTC
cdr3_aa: CASSLRSGSLYEQYF

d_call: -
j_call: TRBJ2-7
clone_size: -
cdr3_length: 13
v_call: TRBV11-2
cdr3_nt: TGTGCCAGCAGCTCGGACAGATTATACGAGCAGTACTTC
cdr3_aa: CASSSDRLYEQYF

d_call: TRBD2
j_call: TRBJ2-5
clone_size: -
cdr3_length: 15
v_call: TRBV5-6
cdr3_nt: TGTGCCAGCAGCTCCCGACTAGCGGGAGTGGAGACCCAGTACTTC
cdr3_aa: CASSSRLAGVETQYF

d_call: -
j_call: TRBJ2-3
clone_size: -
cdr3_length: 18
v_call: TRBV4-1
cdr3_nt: TGCGCCAGCAGCCAAGATCAAAGACAGGTTACCCGCACAGATACGCAGTATTTT
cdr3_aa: CASSQDQRQVTRTDTQYF

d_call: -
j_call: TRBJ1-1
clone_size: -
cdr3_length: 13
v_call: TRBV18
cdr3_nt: TGTGCCAGCTCAGGCACACCGAACACTGAAGCTTTCTTT
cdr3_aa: CASSGTPNTEAFF

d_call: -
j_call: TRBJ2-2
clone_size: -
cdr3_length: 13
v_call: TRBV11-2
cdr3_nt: TGTGCCAGCAGCTTCTCGAACACCGGGGAGCTGTTTTTT
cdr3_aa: CASSFSNTGELFF

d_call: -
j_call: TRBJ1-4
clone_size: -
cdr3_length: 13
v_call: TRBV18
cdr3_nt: TGTGCCAGCTCACCGGGAGTTAATGAAAAACTGTTTTTT
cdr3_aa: CASSPGVNEKLFF

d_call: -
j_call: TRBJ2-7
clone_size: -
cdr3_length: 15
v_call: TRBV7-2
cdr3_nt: TGTGCCAGCAGCTTAGATAATTTTCGGAGCGACGAGCAGTACTTC
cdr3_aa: CASSLDNFRSDEQYF

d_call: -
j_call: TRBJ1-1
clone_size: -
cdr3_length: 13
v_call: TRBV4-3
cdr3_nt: TGCGCCAGCAGCAAAGGGAGGGTCACTGAAGCTTTCTTT
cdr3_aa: CASSKGRVTEAFF

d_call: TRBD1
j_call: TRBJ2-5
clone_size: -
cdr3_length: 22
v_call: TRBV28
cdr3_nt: TGTGCCAGCAGTGTGCCCTGGGACAGAAGTTCCTGGGACGGGGAATACCAAGAGACCCAGTACTTC
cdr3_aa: CASSVPWDRSSWDGEYQETQYF

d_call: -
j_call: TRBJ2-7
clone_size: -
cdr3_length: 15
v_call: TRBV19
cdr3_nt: TGTGCCAGTAGTATGGGCCAGGGTACGGCCTACGAGCAGTACTTC
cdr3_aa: CASSMGQGTAYEQYF

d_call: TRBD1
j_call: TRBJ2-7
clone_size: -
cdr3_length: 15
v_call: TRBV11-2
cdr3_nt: TGTGCCAGCACCTCACAGGGGACAGAGGTCTACGAGCAGTACTTC
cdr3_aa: CASTSQGTEVYEQYF

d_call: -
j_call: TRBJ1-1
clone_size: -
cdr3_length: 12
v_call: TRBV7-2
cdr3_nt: TGTGCCAGCAGCTTCTCTTACACTGAAGCTTTCTTT
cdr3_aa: CASSFSYTEAFF

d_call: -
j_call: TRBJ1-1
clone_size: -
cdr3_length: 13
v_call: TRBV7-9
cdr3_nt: TGTGCCAGCAGCTTAGCGCGTCACACTGAAGCTTTCTTT
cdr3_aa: CASSLARHTEAFF

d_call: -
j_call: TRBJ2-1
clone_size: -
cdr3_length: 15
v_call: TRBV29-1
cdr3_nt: TGCAGCGTTGCAAGGACAGCCGGGACCTACAATGAGCAGTTCTTC
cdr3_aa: CSVARTAGTYNEQFF

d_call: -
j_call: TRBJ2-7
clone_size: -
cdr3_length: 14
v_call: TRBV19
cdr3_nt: TGTGCCAGTAGTAGATTTGGAGGGGACCACGAGCAGTACTTC
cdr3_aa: CASSRFGGDHEQYF

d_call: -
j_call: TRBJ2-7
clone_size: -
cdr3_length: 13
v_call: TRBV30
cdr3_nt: TGTGCCTGGAATGTCGGGGTTCGGTACGAGCAGTACTTC
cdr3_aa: CAWNVGVRYEQYF

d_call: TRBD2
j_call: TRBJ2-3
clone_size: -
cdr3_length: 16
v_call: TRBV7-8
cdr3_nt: TGTGCCAGCAGCTTAGTCCCTAGCGGGGGCACAGATACGCAGTATTTT
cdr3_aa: CASSLVPSGGTDTQYF

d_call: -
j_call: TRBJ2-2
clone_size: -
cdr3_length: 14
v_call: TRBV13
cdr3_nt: TGTGCCAGCAGCTGGCGGTCGAACACCGGGGAGCTGTTTTTT
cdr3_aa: CASSWRSNTGELFF

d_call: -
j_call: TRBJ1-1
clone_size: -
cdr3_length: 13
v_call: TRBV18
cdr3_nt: TGTGCCAGTGGAAGGGGAAGGACCACTGAAGCTTTCTTT
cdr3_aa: CASGRGRTTEAFF

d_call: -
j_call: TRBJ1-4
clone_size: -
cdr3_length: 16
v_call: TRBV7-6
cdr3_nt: TGTGCCAGCAGCCTTAACGGGGGGCTGGAGGAGGAAAAACTGTTTTTT
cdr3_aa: CASSLNGGLEEEKLFF

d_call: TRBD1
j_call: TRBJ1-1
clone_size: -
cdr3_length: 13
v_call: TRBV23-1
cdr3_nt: TGCGCCAGCAAACCGGGACAGGGTGCTGAAGCTTTCTTT
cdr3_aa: CASKPGQGAEAFF

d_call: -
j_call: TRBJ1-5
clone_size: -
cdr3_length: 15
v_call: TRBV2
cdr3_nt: TGTGCCAGCAGGAGGAGGGGGGGCGGTTATCAGCCCCAGCATTTT
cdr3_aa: CASRRRGGGYQPQHF

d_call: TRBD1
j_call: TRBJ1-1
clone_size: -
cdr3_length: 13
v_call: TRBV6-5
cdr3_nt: TGTGCCAGCAGGACAGGGGTTAACACTGAAGCTTTCTTT
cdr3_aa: CASRTGVNTEAFF

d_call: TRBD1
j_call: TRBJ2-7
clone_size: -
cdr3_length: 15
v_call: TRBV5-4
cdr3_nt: TGTGCCAGCAGCGGCGGGACAGGTAATTACTACGAGCAGTACTTC
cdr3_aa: CASSGGTGNYYEQYF

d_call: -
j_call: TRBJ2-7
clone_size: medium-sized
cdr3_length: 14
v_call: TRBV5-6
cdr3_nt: TGTGCCAGCAGCCCAGAAGGTTGGGCCCACGAGCAGTACTTC
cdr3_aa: CASSPEGWAHEQYF

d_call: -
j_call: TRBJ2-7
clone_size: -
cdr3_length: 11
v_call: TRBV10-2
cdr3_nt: TGCGCCAGCAGTAACACGGGTGAGCAGTACTTC
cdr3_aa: CASSNTGEQYF

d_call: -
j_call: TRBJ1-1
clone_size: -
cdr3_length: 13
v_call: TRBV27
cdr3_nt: TGTGCCAGCAGGCCGACAACGCACACTGAAGCTTTCTTT
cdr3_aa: CASRPTTHTEAFF

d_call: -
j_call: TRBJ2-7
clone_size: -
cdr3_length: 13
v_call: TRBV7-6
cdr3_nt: TGTGCCAGCAGCCCCCAACAGGACTACGAGCAGTACTTC
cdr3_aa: CASSPQQDYEQYF

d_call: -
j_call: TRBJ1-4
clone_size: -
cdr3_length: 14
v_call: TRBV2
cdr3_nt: TGTGCCAGCGGCTCGGACAATGGCCATGAAAAACTGTTTTTT
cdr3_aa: CASGSDNGHEKLFF

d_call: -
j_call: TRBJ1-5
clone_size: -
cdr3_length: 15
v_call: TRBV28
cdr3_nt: TGTGCCAGCAGTTTAACTGAGCAAACCGATCAGCCCCAGCATTTT
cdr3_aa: CASSLTEQTDQPQHF

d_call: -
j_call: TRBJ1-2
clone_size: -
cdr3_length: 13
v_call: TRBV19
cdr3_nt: TGTGCCAGTAGTATAGATCAGGTGCATGGCTACACCTTC
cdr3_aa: CASSIDQVHGYTF

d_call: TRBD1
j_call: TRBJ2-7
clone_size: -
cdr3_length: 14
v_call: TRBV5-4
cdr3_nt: TGTGCCAGCAGCTCCAACAGGGGGCTCTACGAGCAGTACTTC
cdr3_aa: CASSSNRGLYEQYF

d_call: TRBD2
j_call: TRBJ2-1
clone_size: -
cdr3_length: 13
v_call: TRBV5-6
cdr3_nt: TGTGCCAGCAGCCCGGGACTACCCAGGGAGCAGTTCTTC
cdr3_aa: CASSPGLPREQFF

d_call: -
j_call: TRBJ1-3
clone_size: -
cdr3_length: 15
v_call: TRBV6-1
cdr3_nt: TGTGCCAGCAGTGAAACACCTTCCTCTGGAAACACCATATATTTT
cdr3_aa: CASSETPSSGNTIYF

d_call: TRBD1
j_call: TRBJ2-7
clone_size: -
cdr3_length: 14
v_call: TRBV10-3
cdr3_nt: TGTGCCATCAGTGAGTCTGGGACAGCCTACGAGCAGTACTTC
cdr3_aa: CAISESGTAYEQYF

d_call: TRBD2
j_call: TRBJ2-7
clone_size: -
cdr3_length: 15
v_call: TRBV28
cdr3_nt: TGTGCCAGCAGGCCCGGGACTAGCAGTCCCTACGAGCAGTACTTC
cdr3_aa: CASRPGTSSPYEQYF

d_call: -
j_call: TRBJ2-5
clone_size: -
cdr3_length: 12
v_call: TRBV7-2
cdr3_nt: TGTGCCAGCAGCCTGACTAACATAAAGCAACACTTC
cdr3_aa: CASSLTNIKQHF

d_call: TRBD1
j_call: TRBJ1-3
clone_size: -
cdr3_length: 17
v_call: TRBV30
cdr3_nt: TGTGCCTGGAGAAGCAAACAGGGGGCCCTCTCTGGAAACACCATATATTTT
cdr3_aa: CAWRSKQGALSGNTIYF

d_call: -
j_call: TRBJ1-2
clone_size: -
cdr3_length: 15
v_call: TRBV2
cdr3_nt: TGTGCCAGCAGAAAAGACGGAGGACCTAACTATGGCTACACCTTC
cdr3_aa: CASRKDGGPNYGYTF

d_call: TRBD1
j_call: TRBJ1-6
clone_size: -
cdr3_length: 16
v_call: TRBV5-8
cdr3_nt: TGTGCCAGCAGGCAGGTACAGGGGGCGTATAATTCACCCCTCCACTTT
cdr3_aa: CASRQVQGAYNSPLHF

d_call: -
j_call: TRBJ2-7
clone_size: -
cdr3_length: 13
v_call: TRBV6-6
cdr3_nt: TGTGCCAGCAGTTACGGACAGTCCTACGAGCAGTACTTC
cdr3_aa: CASSYGQSYEQYF

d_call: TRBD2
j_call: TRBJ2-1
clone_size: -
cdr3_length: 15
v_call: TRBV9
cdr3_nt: TGTGCCAGCAGCGTGACTAGCGGGAGATACAATGAGCAGTTCTTC
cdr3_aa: CASSVTSGRYNEQFF

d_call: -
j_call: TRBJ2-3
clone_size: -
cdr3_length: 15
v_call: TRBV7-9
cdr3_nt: TGTGCCAGCAGCTTAGACGGACTTAGCACAGATACGCAGTATTTT
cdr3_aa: CASSLDGLSTDTQYF

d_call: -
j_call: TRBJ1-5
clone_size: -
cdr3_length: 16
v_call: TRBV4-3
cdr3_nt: TGCGCCAGCAGCCAAGATCCACGGCCGGGATACCAGCCCCAGCATTTT
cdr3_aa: CASSQDPRPGYQPQHF

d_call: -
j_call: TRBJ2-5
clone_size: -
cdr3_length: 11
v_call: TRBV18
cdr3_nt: TGTGCCAGCTCCGGAGAAGAGACCCAGTACTTC
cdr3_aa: CASSGEETQYF

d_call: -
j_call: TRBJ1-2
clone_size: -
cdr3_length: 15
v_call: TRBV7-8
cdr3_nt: TGTGCCAGCAGCCTACAGGGAAAACTTAACTATGGCTACACCTTC
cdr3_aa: CASSLQGKLNYGYTF

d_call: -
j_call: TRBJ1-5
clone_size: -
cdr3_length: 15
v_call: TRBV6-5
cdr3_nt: TGTGCCAGCAGTTACTCCGGGAACAGGGCTCAGCCCCAGCATTTT
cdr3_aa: CASSYSGNRAQPQHF

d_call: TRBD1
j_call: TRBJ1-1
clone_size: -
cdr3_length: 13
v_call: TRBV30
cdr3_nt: TGTGCCTGGAGGCAGGGGGTGAATACTGAAGCTTTCTTT
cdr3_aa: CAWRQGVNTEAFF